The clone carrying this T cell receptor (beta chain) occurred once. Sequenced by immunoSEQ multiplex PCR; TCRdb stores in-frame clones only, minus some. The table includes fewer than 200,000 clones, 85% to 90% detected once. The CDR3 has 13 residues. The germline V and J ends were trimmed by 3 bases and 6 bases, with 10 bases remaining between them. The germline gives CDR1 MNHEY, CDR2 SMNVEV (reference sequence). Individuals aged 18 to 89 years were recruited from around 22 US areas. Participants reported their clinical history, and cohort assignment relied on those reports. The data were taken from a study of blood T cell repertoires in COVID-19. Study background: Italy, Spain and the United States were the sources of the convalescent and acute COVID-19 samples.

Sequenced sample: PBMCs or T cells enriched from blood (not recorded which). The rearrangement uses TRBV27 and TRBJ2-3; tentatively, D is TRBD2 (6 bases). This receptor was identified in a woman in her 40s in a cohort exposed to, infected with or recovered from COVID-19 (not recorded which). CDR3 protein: CASSFTRGDTQYF. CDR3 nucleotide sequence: TGTGCCAGCAGTTTTACTCGGGGGGATACGCAGTATTTT.